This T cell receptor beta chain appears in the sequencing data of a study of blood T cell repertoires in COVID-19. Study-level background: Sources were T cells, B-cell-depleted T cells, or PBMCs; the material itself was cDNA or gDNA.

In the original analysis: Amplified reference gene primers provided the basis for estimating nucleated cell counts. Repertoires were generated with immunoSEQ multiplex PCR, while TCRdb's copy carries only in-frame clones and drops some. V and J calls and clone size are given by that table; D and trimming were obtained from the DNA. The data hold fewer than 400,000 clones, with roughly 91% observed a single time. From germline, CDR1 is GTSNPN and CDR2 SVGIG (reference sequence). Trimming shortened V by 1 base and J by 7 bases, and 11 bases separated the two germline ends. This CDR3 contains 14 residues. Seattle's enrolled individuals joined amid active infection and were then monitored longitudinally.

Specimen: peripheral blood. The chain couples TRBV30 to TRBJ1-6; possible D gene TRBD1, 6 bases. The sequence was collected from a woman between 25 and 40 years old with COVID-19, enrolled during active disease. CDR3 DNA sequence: TGTGCCTGGAGTGGAGGACAGTTGAATTCACCCCTCCACTTT. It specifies CAWSGGQLNSPLHF.